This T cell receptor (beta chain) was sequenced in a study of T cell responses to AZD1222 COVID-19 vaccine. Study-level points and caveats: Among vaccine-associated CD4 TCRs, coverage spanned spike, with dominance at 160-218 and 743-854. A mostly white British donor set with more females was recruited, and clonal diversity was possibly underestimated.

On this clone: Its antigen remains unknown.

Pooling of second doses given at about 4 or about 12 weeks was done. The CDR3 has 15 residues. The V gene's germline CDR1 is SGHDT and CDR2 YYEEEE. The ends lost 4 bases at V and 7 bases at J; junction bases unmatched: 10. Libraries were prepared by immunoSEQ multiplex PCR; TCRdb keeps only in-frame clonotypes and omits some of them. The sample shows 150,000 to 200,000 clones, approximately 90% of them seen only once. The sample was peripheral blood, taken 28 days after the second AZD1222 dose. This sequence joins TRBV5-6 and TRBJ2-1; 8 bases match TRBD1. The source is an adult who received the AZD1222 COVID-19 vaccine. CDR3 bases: TGTGCCAGCAGCCCGAAGGACAGGGCGGGAAATGAGCAGTTCTTC. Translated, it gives CASSPKDRAGNEQFF.